This T cell receptor (beta chain) was identified during a study of shared clonotypes between healthy human individuals. The overall study: The donor group consisted of a couple of women and three men, aged 18 to 49. Study results and limitations: The researchers took only blood, and tissue repertoires probably look different. Measured sharing among donors was expected to vary with sequencing depth.

V was trimmed by 7 bases and J by 8 bases, leaving 20 bases between them. Germline CDR1 is SGHAT and CDR2 is FQNNGV. The CDR3 covers 14 residues. For this clone: Its antigen remains unidentified.

Sequenced by immunoSEQ multiplex PCR; TCRdb stores in-frame clones only, minus some. The table includes about 680,000 clones, 90% to 95% detected once. Positively selected for CCR7, the CD45RO-negative cells used as naive CD8 cells excluded terminally differentiated effector memory CD45RA+ cells. Donors were Caucasian adults residing in Nashville, Tennessee, USA. The genes are TRBV11-2 and TRBJ1-2, with D uncertain. Sequencing was done on a sample of naive CD8+ T cells sorted from blood. This TCR was sampled from a man younger than 40 in good health. CDR3 sequence reads: CASTQSVWSNGYTF. Here the CDR3 DNA reads TGTGCCAGCACCCAAAGTGTATGGAGCAACGGCTACACCTTC. The full variable domain, with the rest looked up from reference TRBV11-2 and TRBJ1-2, is EAGVAQSPRYKIIEKRQSVAFWCNPISGHATLYWYQQILGQGPKLLIQFQNNGVVDDSQLPKDRFSAERLKGVDSTLKIQPAKLEDSAVYLCASTQSVWSNGYTFGSGTRLTVV.